The T cell receptor beta chain described here comes from a study of control samples from healthy donors and cancer patients. The CDR3 is 15 residues long. V dropped 5 bases and J dropped 2 bases, with 14 bases sitting between them. In germline, CDR1 is MNHEY, CDR2 SMNVEV (reference sequence). Only in-frame clones appear in the TCRdb table, and some are missing; sequencing was by immunoSEQ multiplex PCR. This sample carries some 150,000 clones, approximately 94% of them seen once, and the ten largest clones take about an eighth. The sequencing sample was made of blood. The source of this sequence is a man between 35 and 55 years old in good health. V and J are TRBV27 and TRBJ2-3; D is possibly TRBD1 (6 bases). CDR3 DNA: TGTGCCAGCAGTCTAGAGGGGGACCCCACAGATACGCAGTATTTT. Amino acids: CASSLEGDPTDTQYF.